This T cell receptor (beta chain) was retrieved from a study of control samples from healthy donors and cancer patients. CDR1 MGHDK and CDR2 SYGVNS come from the germline V gene. V lost 1 base to trimming and J lost 2 bases, with 8 bases between them. This CDR3 has 14 amino acids. Libraries were prepared by immunoSEQ multiplex PCR; TCRdb keeps only in-frame clonotypes and omits some of them. The data contain under 200,000 clones, just under 95% of them singletons. The chain combines TRBV25-1 with TRBJ1-2; D ambiguous. The sequenced sample was blood. The TCR sequence derives from a woman aged 60-70 years in good health. The CDR3 sequence: CASSEFGGNYGYTF. In nucleotides, the CDR3 is TGTGCCAGCAGTGAATTCGGAGGGAACTATGGCTACACCTTC.